The 13 T cell receptor beta chains below were found in one sample sequenced in a study of shared clonotypes between healthy human individuals. Profiled with immunoSEQ multiplex PCR; TCRdb holds only in-frame clones, not every one. Of around 1.4 million clones listed, approximately 98.5% were seen once; the top ten hold 0.36%. Sequencing was carried out using naive CD4+ T cells sorted from blood. Subset denoted: CD45RA+ positively selected. The receptor source for this set is a man in his thirties or forties in good health.

CDR3 in DNA: TGTGCCACCACGGACAGGGGAACAGATACGCAGTATTTT. Translated, it gives CATTDRGTDTQYF. The rearrangement links TRBV7-8 to TRBJ2-3; the match to TRBD1 covers 9 bases. There are 13 residues in the CDR3. Germline CDR1 is SGHVS and CDR2 is FQNEAQ. V lost 10 bases to trimming and J lost 3 bases; unmatched junction nucleotides: 5.

This sequence joins TRBV2 and TRBJ2-7; tentatively, D is TRBD2 (6 bases). Germline assignment: CDR1 SNHLY and CDR2 FYNNEI. CDR3 size: 14 residues. V lost 4 bases and J lost 2, with 12 bases in between. CDR3 coding DNA: TGTGCCAGCAGTGTAAGTGGCGGGACCTACGAGCAGTACTTC. Its protein product is CASSVSGGTYEQYF.

CDR3 bases: TGTGCCAGCAGTTTATGGGATCATCCCACAGATACGCAGTATTTT. The encoded protein is CASSLWDHPTDTQYF. The V and J genes are TRBV6-1 and TRBJ2-3; no clear D. This CDR3 contains 15 residues. The germline gives CDR1 MNHNS, CDR2 SASEGT. V lost 5 bases and J lost 2, with 14 bases in between.

V and J are TRBV6-5 and TRBJ2-1; 8 nucleotides match TRBD2. This CDR3 region has 15 residues. V dropped 8 bases and J dropped 4; count of bases not matched to a gene: 10. Germline V gives CDR1 MNHEY, CDR2 SVGAGI. The CDR3 sequence: CASPQGAGGYNEQFF. CDR3 sequence (DNA): TGTGCCAGCCCCCAAGGGGCGGGAGGTTACAATGAGCAGTTCTTC.

In regard to this clone: The identical CDR3 is also encoded by other nucleotide sequences in the sample. V is TRBV7-3 and J is TRBJ2-1; D gene unclear. The length of the CDR3 is 14 residues. In germline, CDR1 is SGHTA, CDR2 FQGTGA. Trimming left V 1 base short and J 2 bases short, with 6 bases between. The CDR3 nucleotides read TGTGCCAGCAGCTTAAGTGGGGCCTACAATGAGCAGTTCTTC. Encoded protein: CASSLSGAYNEQFF.

DNA for the CDR3: TGTGCCAGCAGCGGTACAGGGGCCCTCAATCAGCCCCAGCATTTT. Residues: CASSGTGALNQPQHF. This sequence joins TRBV6-5 and TRBJ1-5; 7 nucleotides align to TRBD1. V shed 6 bases and J 3 bases; nucleotides not matched to a gene: 8. Germline lookup yields CDR1 MNHEY and CDR2 SVGAGI. The CDR3 is made up of 15 amino acids.

This sequence joins TRBV5-6 and TRBJ2-1; D is possibly TRBD1 or TRBD2 (6 bases each). Per the germline V gene, CDR1 is SGHDT and CDR2 is YYEEEE. The CDR3 is 14 residues long. Trimming removed 6 bases at V and 6 bases at J, with 16 bases between. CDR3 in amino acids: CASMRRGFINEQFF. The DNA of the CDR3 is TGTGCCAGCATGAGGAGGGGGTTTATCAATGAGCAGTTCTTC.

The CDR3 here is CATSRATGTASGTQYF. The CDR3 DNA sequence: TGTGCCACCAGCAGAGCGACGGGGACCGCTTCTGGGACCCAGTACTTC. V and J are TRBV15 and TRBJ2-5, with D tentatively TRBD1 or TRBD2 (5 bases each). This CDR3 has 16 residues. The germline V and J ends were trimmed by 1 base and 7 bases, with 19 bases remaining between them. Looked up from germline, CDR1 is LNHNV and CDR2 is YYDKDF (reference sequence). Drawing the rest from reference TRBV15 and TRBJ2-5, the complete variable domain is DAMVIQNPRYQVTQFGKPVTLSCSQTLNHNVMYWYQQKSSQAPKLLFHYYDKDFNNEADTPDNFQSRRPNTSFCFLDIRSPGLGDTAMYLCATSRATGTASGTQYFGPGTRLLVL.

Worth noting for this clone: This same CDR3 is encoded by further DNA sequences in the sample. The chain has TRBV19 and TRBJ2-1; perhaps TRBD2 as D (6 bases). Germline CDR1 and CDR2: LNHDA and SQIVND (reference sequence). Between the trimmed V and J ends, which lost 5 bases and 0 bases, there was a span of 8 bases. The CDR3 consists of 14 residues. The CDR3 spells CASSPGDSYNEQFF. CDR3 sequence (DNA): TGTGCCAGTAGTCCGGGGGACTCCTACAATGAGCAGTTCTTC.

The V call is TRBV19, the J call TRBJ2-5; 9 nucleotides match TRBD1. The V segment lost 4 bases and the J segment 5 bases; nucleotides outside the gene matches: 2. The CDR3 is 13 residues long. CDR1 and CDR2 from the germline V gene are LNHDA and SQIVND (reference sequence). The CDR3 DNA sequence: TGTGCCAGTAGTACAGACAGGGGGGAGACCCAGTACTTC. This encodes CASSTDRGETQYF.

With respect to this clone: The same CDR3 can be traced to other DNA sequences in this sample. The chain links TRBV6-5 to TRBJ2-3; no clear D gene. The CDR3 covers 12 residues. The V gene's germline CDR1 is MNHEY and CDR2 SVGAGI. The V and J ends lost 7 bases and 2 bases respectively, with 7 bases between them. CDR3: CASKGYTDTQYF. The CDR3 DNA reads as TGTGCCAGCAAAGGTTACACAGATACGCAGTATTTT.

This chain links TRBV14 with TRBJ2-5; D possibly corresponds to TRBD1 (6 bases). The germline gives CDR1 SGHDN, CDR2 FVKESK. V lost 2 bases, J lost 7 bases, and 20 bases lay in between. The CDR3 consists of 16 residues. This CDR3 is CASSQTLLGTRGTQYF. The CDR3, as DNA: TGTGCCAGCAGCCAAACCCTGCTAGGGACCAGGGGGACCCAGTACTTC.

The chain uses TRBV7-6 and TRBJ1-5, with D unclear. The CDR3 is made up of 16 amino acids. CDR1 and CDR2 (germline): SGHVS, FNYEAQ. V was cut by 0 bases and J by 9 bases, with 18 bases left in between. Written as DNA, the CDR3 is TGTGCCAGCAGCTTAGCCCCAGGTCTAGGCCTCTGGCCCCAGCATTTT. Amino acids: CASSLAPGLGLWPQHF.